This T cell receptor beta chain was profiled in a study of PD-1 blockade in classical Hodgkin lymphoma (TCRdb year 2020). Study-level background: The study used CyTOF and TCR beta sequencing to define a peripheral blood immune signature of response to PD-1 blockade in classical Hodgkin lymphoma. Overall results and qualifications from the work: Baseline TCR diversity was reported to be lower in newly diagnosed patients than in healthy donors and to be lower still in relapsed/refractory patients. Only a single clinical trial cohort was studied, and what caused the repertoire differences, possibly disease activity or prior therapy, remained undefined.

This clone occurred once. Its antigen remains unidentified. No qualities accompany the bases; no much larger clone lies one base away. Genomic DNA was extracted with the Qiagen DNeasy kit from unsorted PBMCs and from negatively selected CD4+ and CD8+ fractions. TCR beta CDR3 regions were amplified by immunoSEQ multiplex PCR using primers annealing to V and J segments. A synthetic immune receptor repertoire was used to minimize amplification bias, and remaining bias was computationally removed after sequencing. Per the authors' processing: Repertoire diversity was quantified as the Shannon entropy index using custom Python scripts. The unsorted, CD4+ and CD8+ repertoires were each analyzed separately, with the exception of combined analyses, where CD4+ and CD8+ sequences were merged in silico. Entries here come from immuneACCESS through TCRdb and include only in-frame sequences with V and J called. Some clones fail to appear in such tables; in the studies checked, an unresolved V gene covers under half of the shortfall, and the cause of the remainder is unknown. Clone size and V and J calls were adopted from that table, with D and trimming inferred from the DNA. For this sample the table gives around 14,000 clones, of which 91% were detected only once. The ten largest make up approximately 5% of the sample.

Germline trimming amounts to 6 bases on V and 2 bases on J, with 5 as the count of junction bases outside the gene matches. The CDR3 has 15 amino acids, counting the end cysteine and phenylalanine. Only the CDR3 portion is preserved as DNA: 45 bases, with reading frame beginning at the first base. The germline V gene provides CDR1 MDHEN and CDR2 SYDVKM. The time point label, read with the paper, signifies: newly diagnosed, previously untreated cHL patient sample. Using a Miltenyi CD8+ T cell isolation kit, CD8+ T cells were purified from thawed PBMCs through magnetic negative selection. As a comparison group for the relapsed/refractory trial patients, PBMCs from patients with newly diagnosed, previously untreated classical Hodgkin lymphoma were sequenced. Peripheral blood was collected in 8 mL Vacutainer Cell Preparation Tubes, from which PBMCs were isolated by centrifugation and then cryopreserved. Purified CD4+ and CD8+ fractions were generated only in cases for which an additional PBMC sample was available. On LS columns in a quadroMACS separator, the magnetically labelled cells were depleted, and the flow-through was collected as the purified fraction.

The TCR originated in a human donor with classical Hodgkin lymphoma. The specimen was CD8+ T cells from blood. The rearranged segments are TRBV28 and TRBJ2-1; 9 central bases correspond to TRBD2. The CDR3 is CASRSSGVTYNEQFF. The nucleotides are TGTGCCAGCAGATCTAGCGGGGTAACCTACAATGAGCAGTTCTTC. Outside the CDR3, residues come from the reference TRBV28 and TRBJ2-1 proteins, so the full variable domain is: DVKVTQSSRYLVKRTGEKVFLECVQDMDHENMFWYRQDPGLGLRLIYFSYDVKMKEKGDIPEGYSVSREKKERFSLILESASTNQTSMYLCASRSSGVTYNEQFFGPGTRLTVL.